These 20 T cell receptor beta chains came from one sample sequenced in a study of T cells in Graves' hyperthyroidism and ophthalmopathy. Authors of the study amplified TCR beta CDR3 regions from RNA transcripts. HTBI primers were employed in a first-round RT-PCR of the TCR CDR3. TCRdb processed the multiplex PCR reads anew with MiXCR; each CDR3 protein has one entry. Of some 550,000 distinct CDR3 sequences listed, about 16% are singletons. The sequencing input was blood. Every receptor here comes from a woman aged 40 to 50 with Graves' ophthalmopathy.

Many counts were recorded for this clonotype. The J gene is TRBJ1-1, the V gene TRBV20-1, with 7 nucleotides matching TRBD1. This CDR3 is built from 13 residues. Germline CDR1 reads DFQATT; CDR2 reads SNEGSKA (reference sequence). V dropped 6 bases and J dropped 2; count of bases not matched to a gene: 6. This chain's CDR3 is CSALRQGNTEAFF. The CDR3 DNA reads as TGCAGTGCCCTTCGACAGGGAAACACTGAAGCTTTCTTT.

The CDR3 reads CATSRAGVPDTQYF. The CDR3 region has the DNA TGTGCCACCTCCCGGGCGGGAGTCCCAGATACGCAGTATTTT. The V gene is TRBV19, the J gene TRBJ2-3; 7 bases map to TRBD2. This CDR3 has 14 residues. V gave up 10 bases and J gave up 4 bases; unmatched junction bases: 11. CDR1 is LNHDA, CDR2 SQIVND, per germline (reference sequence).

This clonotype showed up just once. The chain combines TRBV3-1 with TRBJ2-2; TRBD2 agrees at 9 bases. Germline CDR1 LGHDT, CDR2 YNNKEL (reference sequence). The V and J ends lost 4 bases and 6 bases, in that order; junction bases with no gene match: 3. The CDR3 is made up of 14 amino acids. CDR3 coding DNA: TGTGCCAGCAGCCCTACTAGCGGGCCCGGGGAGCTGTTTTTT. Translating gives CASSPTSGPGELFF.

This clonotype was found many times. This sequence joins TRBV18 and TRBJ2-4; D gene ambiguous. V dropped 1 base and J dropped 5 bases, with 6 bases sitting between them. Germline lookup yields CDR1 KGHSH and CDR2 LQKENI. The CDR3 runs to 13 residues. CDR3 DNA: TGTGCCAGCTCACCACAGGGCGAAAACATTCAGTACTTC. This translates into CASSPQGENIQYF.

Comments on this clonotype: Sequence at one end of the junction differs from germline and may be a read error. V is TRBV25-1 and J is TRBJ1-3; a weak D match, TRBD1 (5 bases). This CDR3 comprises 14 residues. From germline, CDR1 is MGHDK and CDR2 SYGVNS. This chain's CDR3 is CVSSRGERGNTIYF. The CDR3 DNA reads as TGTGTCAGCAGTAGAGGGGAGAGAGGAAACACCATATATTTT.

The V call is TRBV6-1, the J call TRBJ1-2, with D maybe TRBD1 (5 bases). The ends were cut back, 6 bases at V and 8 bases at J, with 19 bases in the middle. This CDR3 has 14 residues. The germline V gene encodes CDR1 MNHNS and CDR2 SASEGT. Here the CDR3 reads CASRSGTGMGGYTF. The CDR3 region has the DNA TGTGCCAGCAGATCAGGGACGGGGATGGGGGGCTACACCTTC.

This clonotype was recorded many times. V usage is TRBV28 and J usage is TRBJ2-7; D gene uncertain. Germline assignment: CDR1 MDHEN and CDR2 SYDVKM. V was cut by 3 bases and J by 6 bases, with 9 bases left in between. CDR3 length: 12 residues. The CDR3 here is CASSFSWREQYF. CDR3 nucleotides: TGTGCCAGCAGTTTCTCGTGGCGCGAGCAGTACTTC.

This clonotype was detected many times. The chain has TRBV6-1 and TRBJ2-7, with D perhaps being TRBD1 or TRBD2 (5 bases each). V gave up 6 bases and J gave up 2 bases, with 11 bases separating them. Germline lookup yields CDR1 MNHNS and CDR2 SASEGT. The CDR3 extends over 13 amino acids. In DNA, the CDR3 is TGTGCCAGCAGCCGGGACGACGCCTACGAGCAGTACTTC. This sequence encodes CASSRDDAYEQYF.

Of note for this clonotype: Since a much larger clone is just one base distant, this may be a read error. CDR3 coding DNA: TGTGTCAGCAGCCAAAAAATTCAGGTTATTGGCGGCTACACCTTC. Residues: CVSSQKIQVIGGYTF. J is TRBJ1-2 and V is TRBV16; D is unclear. The CDR3 contains 15 residues. Germline CDR1 is KGHSY and CDR2 is FQNENV.

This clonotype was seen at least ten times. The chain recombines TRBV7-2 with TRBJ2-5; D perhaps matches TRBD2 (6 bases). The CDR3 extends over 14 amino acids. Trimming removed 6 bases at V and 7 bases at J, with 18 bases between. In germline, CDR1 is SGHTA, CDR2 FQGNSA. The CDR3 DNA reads TGTGCCAGCAGGCCCCCGGGGCGGGAAGTGACCCAGTACTTC. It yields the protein CASRPPGREVTQYF.

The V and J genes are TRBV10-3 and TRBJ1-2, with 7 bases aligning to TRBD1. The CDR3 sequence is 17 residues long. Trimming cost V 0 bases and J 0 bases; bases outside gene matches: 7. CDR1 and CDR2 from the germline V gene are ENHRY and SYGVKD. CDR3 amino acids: CAISESQGQIPNYGYTF. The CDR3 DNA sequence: TGTGCCATCAGTGAGTCCCAGGGACAGATTCCTAACTATGGCTACACCTTC.

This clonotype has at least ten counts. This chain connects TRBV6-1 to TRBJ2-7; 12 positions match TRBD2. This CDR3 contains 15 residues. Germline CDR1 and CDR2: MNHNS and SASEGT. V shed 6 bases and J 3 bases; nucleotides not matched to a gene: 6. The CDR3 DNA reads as TGTGCCAGCAGAAACCGACTAGCGGGAGTCTACGAGCAGTACTTC. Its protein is CASRNRLAGVYEQYF.

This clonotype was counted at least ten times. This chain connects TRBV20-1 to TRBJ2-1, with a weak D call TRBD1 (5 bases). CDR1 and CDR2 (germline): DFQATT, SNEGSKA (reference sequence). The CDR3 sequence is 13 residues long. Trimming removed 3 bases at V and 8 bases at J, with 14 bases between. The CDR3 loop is CSASRGRLDEQFF. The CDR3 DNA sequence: TGCAGTGCTAGTAGGGGCCGGCTCGATGAGCAGTTCTTC.

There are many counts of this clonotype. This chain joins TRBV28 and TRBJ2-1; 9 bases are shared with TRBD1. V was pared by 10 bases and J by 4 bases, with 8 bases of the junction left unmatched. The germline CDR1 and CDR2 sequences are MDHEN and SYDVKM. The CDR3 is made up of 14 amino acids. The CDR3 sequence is CATYRQGGYNEQFF. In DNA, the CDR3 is TGTGCCACCTATCGACAGGGGGGTTACAATGAGCAGTTCTTC. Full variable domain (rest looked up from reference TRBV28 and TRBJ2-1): DVKVTQSSRYLVKRTGEKVFLECVQDMDHENMFWYRQDPGLGLRLIYFSYDVKMKEKGDIPEGYSVSREKKERFSLILESASTNQTSMYLCATYRQGGYNEQFFGPGTRLTVL.

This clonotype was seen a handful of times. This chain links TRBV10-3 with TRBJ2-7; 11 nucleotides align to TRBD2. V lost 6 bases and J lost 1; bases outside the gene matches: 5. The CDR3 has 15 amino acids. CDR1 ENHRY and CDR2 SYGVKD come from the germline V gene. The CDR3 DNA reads TGTGCCATCAGCCAGGGACTAGCGGTGTCCTACGAGCAGTACTTC. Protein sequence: CAISQGLAVSYEQYF.

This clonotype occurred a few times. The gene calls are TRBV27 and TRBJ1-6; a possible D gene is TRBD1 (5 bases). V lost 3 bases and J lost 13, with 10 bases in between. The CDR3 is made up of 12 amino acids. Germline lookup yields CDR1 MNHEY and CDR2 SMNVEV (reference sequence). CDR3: CASSLGPGPLHF. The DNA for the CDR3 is TGTGCCAGCAGTTTGGGACCCGGGCCCCTCCACTTT.

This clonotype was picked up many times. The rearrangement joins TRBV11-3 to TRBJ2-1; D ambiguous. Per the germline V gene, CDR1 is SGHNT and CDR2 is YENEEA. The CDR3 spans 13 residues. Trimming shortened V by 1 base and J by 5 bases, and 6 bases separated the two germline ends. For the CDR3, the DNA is TGTGCCAGCAGCTTAGTCTGGAACAATGAGCAGTTCTTC. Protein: CASSLVWNNEQFF.

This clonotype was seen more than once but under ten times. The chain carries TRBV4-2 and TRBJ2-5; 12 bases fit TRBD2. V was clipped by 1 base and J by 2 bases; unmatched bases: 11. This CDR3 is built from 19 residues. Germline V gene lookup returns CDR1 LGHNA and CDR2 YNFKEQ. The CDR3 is CASSQGRTSGTDLQETQYF. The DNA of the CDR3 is TGTGCCAGCAGCCAAGGGAGGACTAGCGGGACCGATCTACAAGAGACCCAGTACTTC.

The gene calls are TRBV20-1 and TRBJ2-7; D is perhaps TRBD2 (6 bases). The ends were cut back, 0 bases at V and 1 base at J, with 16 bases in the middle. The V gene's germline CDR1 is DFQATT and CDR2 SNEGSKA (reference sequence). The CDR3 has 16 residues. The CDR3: CSARDLGGRLSYEQYF. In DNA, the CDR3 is TGCAGTGCTAGAGATCTCGGGGGTCGGCTTTCCTACGAGCAGTACTTC.

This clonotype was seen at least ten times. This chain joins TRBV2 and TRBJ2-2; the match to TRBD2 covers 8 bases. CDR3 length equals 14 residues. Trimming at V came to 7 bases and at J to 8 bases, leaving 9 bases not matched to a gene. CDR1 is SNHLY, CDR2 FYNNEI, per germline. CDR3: CASTRGLGEGELFF. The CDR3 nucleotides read TGTGCCAGCACTCGGGGACTAGGGGAAGGGGAGCTGTTTTTT.